This T cell receptor (beta chain) was recovered during a study of vaccination and CD4 T cells after COVID-19. Study overall: The cells in question were stimulated using overlapping spike peptides derived from SARS-CoV-2, HCoV-NL63, HCoV-OC43 and HCoV-229E.

With respect to this clonotype: Its antigen is undetermined.

Treatment reported: roughly 10-day PBMC culture with coronavirus spike peptide pools or control peptides (ViraFEST assay). The Oncomine TCR Beta short-read assay sequenced DNA from cultured CD4+ T cells. TCRdb processed the PCR reads anew with MiXCR; each CDR3 protein has one entry. The repertoire holds 15,000 to 20,000 distinct CDR3 sequences, more than 40% seen once, with 3% to 4% in the top ten. Germline V gene sequence: CDR1 MNHNS, CDR2 SASEGT. V dropped 6 bases and J dropped 0; count of bases not matched to a gene: 7. The CDR3 has 16 amino acids. This receptor was taken from a human donor who had recovered from COVID-19. The sequencing input was CD4+ T cells from blood, cultured in vitro. V gene TRBV6-1 combines with J gene TRBJ1-3; the match to TRBD1 covers 8 bases. CDR3 coding DNA: TGTGCCAGCAGCAGGGGGACAGGCGTCTCTGGAAACACCATATATTTT. This translates into CASSRGTGVSGNTIYF.